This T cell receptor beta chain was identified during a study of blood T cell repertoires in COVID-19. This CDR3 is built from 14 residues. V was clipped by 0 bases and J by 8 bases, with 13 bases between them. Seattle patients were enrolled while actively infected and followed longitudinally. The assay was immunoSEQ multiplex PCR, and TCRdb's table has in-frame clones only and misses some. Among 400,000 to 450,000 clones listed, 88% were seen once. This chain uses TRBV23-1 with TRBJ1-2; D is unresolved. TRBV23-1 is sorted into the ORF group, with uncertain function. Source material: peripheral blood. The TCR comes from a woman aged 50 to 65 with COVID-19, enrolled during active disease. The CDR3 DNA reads TGCGCCAGCAGTCAATCGAAGGTAGGGAGCGGCTACACCTTC. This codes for CASSQSKVGSGYTF.